What follows are 20 T cell receptor beta chains derived from one specimen sequenced in a study of T-cell reconstitution after alpha-beta-depleted transplantation in children (dated by TCRdb to about 2016). Library generation was performed with PCR. Instrument on record: Illumina HiSeq 2500. To normalize quantification of the TCRbeta repertoire, the TCR libraries were built with molecular barcoding that relied on unique molecular identifiers. In-frame beta chains were kept once TCRdb had trimmed the public reads at Q25 with fastp and called clones with MiXCR. When rows share a CDR3 protein, they turn into one entry using the most common DNA and genes. The table for this sample lists hundreds of thousands of distinct CDR3 sequences; under 25% of them were counted only once. The ten largest clones take up 14% of the sample. This specimen's treatment or condition label, per the study, means: allogeneic hematopoietic cell transplantation with graft depleted of TCRalphabeta T cells and CD19 B cells.

The source material was PBMCs, mostly from graft donor cells, sampled 360 days after TCRalphabeta/CD19-depleted stem cell transplant. These receptors all come from a boy younger than two who had a stem cell transplant for acute myeloid leukemia, so the T cells may come from the graft donor.

This clonotype was seen repeatedly, ten times or more. The chain employs TRBV20-1 and TRBJ1-2; TRBD1 matches at 7 bases. Germline V gene data show CDR1 as DFQATT and CDR2 as SNEGSKA (reference sequence). Losses at the gene ends were 3 bases for V and 8 bases for J; bases not matched to a gene: 21. CDR3 length equals 17 residues. CDR3 coding DNA: TGCAGTGCTAGTGCCCAGCCCCAGACAGGGTCCGAGGGCGGCTACACCTTC. Residues: CSASAQPQTGSEGGYTF.

This clonotype has more than one count but fewer than ten. The chain employs TRBV5-1 and TRBJ2-1; TRBD1 aligns across 9 bases. Per germline, CDR1 SGHRS and CDR2 YFSETQ. The CDR3 is 15 residues long. Unmatched junction bases numbered 9, after V lost 4 bases and J lost 7 bases. The CDR3 bases are TGCGCCAGCAGCCAAACAGGGGGCCCCCAGAATGAGCAGTTCTTC. Protein product: CASSQTGGPQNEQFF.

This clonotype was seen a handful of times. V is TRBV29-1 and J is TRBJ1-1, with 7 bases matching TRBD1. V trimming: 4 bases; J trimming: 3 bases; junction bases outside the gene matches: 8. The CDR3 is 14 amino acids. Germline CDR1 is SQVTM and CDR2 is ANQGSEA. The CDR3 region is CSVAGRGWYTEAFF. The CDR3 coding sequence is TGCAGCGTTGCGGGCAGGGGGTGGTACACTGAAGCTTTCTTT.

This rearrangement joins TRBV6-5 to TRBJ2-1, with D perhaps matching TRBD1 (6 bases). The CDR3 loop spans 14 amino acids. CDR1 and CDR2 from the germline V gene are MNHEY and SVGAGI. Trimming took off 3 bases at V and 7 bases at J, with 13 bases between the two ends. The DNA of the CDR3 is TGTGCCAGCAGTTATGGGGGCGTGGGGAATGAGCAGTTCTTC. Its translation is CASSYGGVGNEQFF.

This clonotype has at least ten counts. CDR3 bases: TGCAGCGTTGGAGGGGCCCCGATCCGCGAGCAGTACTTC. Protein: CSVGGAPIREQYF. V gene TRBV29-1 combines with J gene TRBJ2-7; D is tentatively TRBD1 or TRBD2 (5 bases each). The length of the CDR3 is 13 residues. Trimming removed 4 bases from V and 6 bases from J, with 16 bases in between. From germline, CDR1 is SQVTM and CDR2 ANQGSEA.

This clonotype showed up just a few times. The chain uses TRBV29-1 and TRBJ1-2, with TRBD1 identical over 8 bases. The CDR3 length is 14 residues. Germline trimming cut 1 base from V and 8 bases from J; bases unmatched to any gene: 9. Looked up from germline, CDR1 is SQVTM and CDR2 is ANQGSEA. This CDR3 is CSVEGRTGRRGYTF. The CDR3 DNA follows: TGCAGCGTTGAAGGAAGGACAGGGCGAAGGGGCTACACCTTC.

This clonotype was recorded a few times. The chain links TRBV20-1 to TRBJ2-7, with 7 positions matching TRBD1. V gave up 0 bases and J gave up 4 bases; unmatched junction bases: 9. Germline loops: CDR1 DFQATT, CDR2 SNEGSKA (reference sequence). CDR3 length: 15 residues. The CDR3 loop reads CSARDVTGSPYEQYV. As DNA, the CDR3 is TGCAGTGCTAGAGATGTGACAGGGTCCCCTTACGAGCAGTACGTC.

The chain carries TRBV15 and TRBJ2-3; D is undetermined. The CDR3 has 19 residues. V was pared by 2 bases and J by 0 bases, with 21 bases between. The germline V gene encodes CDR1 LNHNV and CDR2 YYDKDF (reference sequence). Written as DNA, the CDR3 is TGTGCCACCAGCAGATTGACGTTTTACAGTCCTCCTAGCACAGATACGCAGTATTTT. Protein sequence: CATSRLTFYSPPSTDTQYF.

This clonotype was picked up many times. The chain combines TRBV7-2 with TRBJ2-5; no clear D. This CDR3 region has 14 residues. Per germline, CDR1 SGHTA and CDR2 FQGNSA. V was clipped by 4 bases and J by 5 bases, with 14 bases between them. The DNA for the CDR3 is TGTGCCAGCAGCTGGGCTAGATCGGAGGAGACCCAGTACTTC. Translating it yields CASSWARSEETQYF.

This clonotype came up many times. CDR3 residues: CATSRPVDRGAATYEQYF. In nucleotides, the CDR3 is TGTGCCACCAGCAGACCTGTAGACAGGGGAGCGGCTACCTACGAGCAGTACTTC. V gene TRBV15 combines with J gene TRBJ2-7, with 8 bases lining up with TRBD1. This CDR3 contains 18 residues. CDR1 is LNHNV and CDR2 is YYDKDF in the germline V gene (reference sequence). After removal of 2 bases from V and 2 bases from J, the junction contained 14 bases not matched to a gene.

This clonotype occurred many times. J is TRBJ2-5 and V is TRBV20-1; D gene unclear. Germline V gives CDR1 DFQATT, CDR2 SNEGSKA (reference sequence). V gave up 6 bases and J gave up 7 bases, with 21 bases separating them. The CDR3 covers 14 residues. The CDR3 sequence is CSARPSLAPRTQYF. CDR3 DNA: TGCAGTGCCCGCCCCTCACTGGCTCCGAGGACCCAGTACTTC.

The chain carries TRBV12-3 or TRBV12-4 and TRBJ1-2; D call uncertain. V was pared by 1 base and J by 9 bases, with 12 bases between. The CDR3 is made up of 13 amino acids. CDR3 coding DNA: TGTGCCAGCAGTTTAGGGCGGTCCAGAAGCTACACCTTC. Its translation: CASSLGRSRSYTF.

The V and J genes are TRBV19 and TRBJ2-3; D may be TRBD1 or TRBD2 (5 bases each). With 7 bases removed from V and 11 bases from J, the gap between germline ends came to 10 bases. CDR1 is LNHDA, CDR2 SQIVND, per germline (reference sequence). CDR3 length: 10 residues. The CDR3 loop is CASKGTGQYF. The CDR3 nucleotides read TGTGCCAGTAAAGGGACCGGGCAGTATTTT.

In its sample, this clonotype was seen many times. The chain recombines TRBV6-5 with TRBJ1-2; unclear D gene. CDR1 MNHEY and CDR2 SVGAGI come from the germline V gene. The CDR3 spans 16 residues. The V end lost 5 bases, the J end lost 3 bases, and 19 bases lay between the germline ends. This chain's CDR3 is CASSPLSSTGHYGYTF. The CDR3 nucleotides are TGTGCCAGCAGTCCTTTATCCTCGACGGGCCACTATGGCTACACCTTC.

V gene TRBV7-2 combines with J gene TRBJ2-5, with D unresolved. The V gene lost 3 bases and the J gene lost 1 base, with 9 bases spanning the gap. The germline CDR1 and CDR2 sequences are SGHTA and FQGNSA. The CDR3 has 14 residues. The CDR3 loop is CASSFAIPQETQYF. CDR3 DNA sequence: TGTGCCAGCAGCTTTGCGATCCCCCAAGAGACCCAGTACTTC.

This clonotype was found many times. V usage is TRBV6-1 and J usage is TRBJ1-5, with a tentative D call TRBD1 (6 bases). V lost 1 base to trimming and J lost 6 bases, with 16 bases between them. Germline CDR1 and CDR2: MNHNS and SASEGT. The CDR3 is made up of 16 amino acids. The CDR3 DNA is TGTGCCAGCAGTGAAGGGGACACCTTCTTTGGTCAGCCCCAGCATTTT. Amino acid sequence: CASSEGDTFFGQPQHF.

This clonotype was counted ten times or more. This sequence joins TRBV20-1 and TRBJ1-3; D call uncertain. The CDR3 spans 13 residues. V lost 2 bases and J lost 0, with 5 bases in between. CDR1 DFQATT and CDR2 SNEGSKA come from the germline V gene (reference sequence). The CDR3 nucleotides read TGCAGTGCTAGATTTTCCTCTGGAAACACCATATATTTT. Residues: CSARFSSGNTIYF.

The V call is TRBV4-1, the J call TRBJ2-1; perhaps TRBD2 as D (6 bases). This CDR3 contains 18 residues. CDR1 MGHRA and CDR2 YSYEKL come from the germline V gene. Trimming pared 0 bases from V and 8 bases from J, leaving 23 bases between. The CDR3 nucleotides are TGCGCCAGCAGCCAAGATTTTTTCGGGGAGGCCCTAGTCTATGAGCAGTTCTTC. This encodes CASSQDFFGEALVYEQFF.

This clonotype was detected a few times. V usage is TRBV12-3 or TRBV12-4 and J usage is TRBJ2-1; 9 bases align to TRBD1. The CDR3 has 16 amino acids. Unmatched junction bases numbered 8, after V lost 1 base and J lost 7 bases. Written as DNA, the CDR3 is TGTGCCAGCAGTTTAGGCTTTGGGACAGGGAAAAATGAGCAGTTCTTC. Translated, it gives CASSLGFGTGKNEQFF.

This clonotype was seen only a few times. V and J are TRBV12-3 or TRBV12-4 and TRBJ1-1; 7 positions match TRBD1. V lost 4 bases, J lost 5 bases, and 7 bases stayed unmatched. The CDR3 sequence is 14 residues long. CDR3: CASSSRQGSTEAFF. DNA of the CDR3: TGTGCCAGCAGTTCCAGACAGGGCTCTACTGAAGCTTTCTTT.